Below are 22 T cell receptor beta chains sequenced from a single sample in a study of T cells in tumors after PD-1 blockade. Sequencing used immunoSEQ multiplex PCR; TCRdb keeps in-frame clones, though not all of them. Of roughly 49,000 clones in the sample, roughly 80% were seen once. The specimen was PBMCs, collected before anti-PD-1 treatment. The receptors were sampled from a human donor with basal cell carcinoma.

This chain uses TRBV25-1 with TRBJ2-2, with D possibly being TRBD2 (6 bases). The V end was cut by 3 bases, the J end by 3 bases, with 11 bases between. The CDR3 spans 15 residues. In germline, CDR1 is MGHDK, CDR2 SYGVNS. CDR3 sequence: CASSEGGVDTGELFF. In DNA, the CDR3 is TGTGCCAGCAGTGAGGGGGGAGTGGACACCGGGGAGCTGTTTTTT.

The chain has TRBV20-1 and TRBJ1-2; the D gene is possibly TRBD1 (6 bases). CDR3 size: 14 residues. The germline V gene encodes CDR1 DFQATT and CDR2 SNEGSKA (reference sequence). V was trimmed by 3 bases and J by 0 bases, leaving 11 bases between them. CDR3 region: CSASRGATNYGYTF. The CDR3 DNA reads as TGCAGTGCTAGTAGGGGGGCGACTAACTATGGCTACACCTTC.

The CDR3 DNA sequence: TGTGCCAGCAGGGTCCGGATCTACAATGAGCAGTTCTTC. Protein sequence: CASRVRIYNEQFF. The chain couples TRBV2 to TRBJ2-1; D not resolved. CDR3 size: 13 residues. The ends were cut back, 6 bases at V and 3 bases at J, with 9 bases in the middle. The germline V gene has CDR1 SNHLY and CDR2 FYNNEI.

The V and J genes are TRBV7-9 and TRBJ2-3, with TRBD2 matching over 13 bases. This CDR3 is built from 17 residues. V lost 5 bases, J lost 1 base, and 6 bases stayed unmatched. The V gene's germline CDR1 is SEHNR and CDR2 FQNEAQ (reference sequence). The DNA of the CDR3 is TGTGCCAGCAGCCGACGACTAGCGGGGGGCCGCACAGATACGCAGTATTTT. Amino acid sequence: CASSRRLAGGRTDTQYF.

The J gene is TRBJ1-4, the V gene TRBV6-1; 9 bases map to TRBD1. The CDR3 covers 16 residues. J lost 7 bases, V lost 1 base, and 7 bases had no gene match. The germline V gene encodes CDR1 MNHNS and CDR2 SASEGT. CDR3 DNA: TGTGCCAGCAGTGAAGTGCCGGGACAGGGAGGTGAAAAACTGTTTTTT. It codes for CASSEVPGQGGEKLFF.

CDR3 coding DNA: TGTGCCAGCAGCCAAGATACTAATACCAGGGCCTATGGCTACACCTTC. This sequence encodes CASSQDTNTRAYGYTF. V and J are TRBV4-2 and TRBJ1-2; D may be TRBD1 (5 bases). The V and J ends lost 0 bases and 4 bases respectively, with 15 bases between them. The CDR3 extends over 16 amino acids. Germline V gene lookup returns CDR1 LGHNA and CDR2 YNFKEQ.

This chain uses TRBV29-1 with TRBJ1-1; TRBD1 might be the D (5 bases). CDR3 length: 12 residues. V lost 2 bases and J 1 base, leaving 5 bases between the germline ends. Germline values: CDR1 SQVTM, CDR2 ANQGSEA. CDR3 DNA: TGCAGCGTTGAACAGGGGAACACTGAAGCTTTCTTT. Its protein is CSVEQGNTEAFF. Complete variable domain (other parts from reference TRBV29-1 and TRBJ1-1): SAVISQKPSRDICQRGTSLTIQCQVDSQVTMMFWYRQQPGQSLTLIATANQGSEATYESGFVIDKFPISRPNLTFSTLTVSNMSPEDSSIYLCSVEQGNTEAFFGQGTRLTVV.

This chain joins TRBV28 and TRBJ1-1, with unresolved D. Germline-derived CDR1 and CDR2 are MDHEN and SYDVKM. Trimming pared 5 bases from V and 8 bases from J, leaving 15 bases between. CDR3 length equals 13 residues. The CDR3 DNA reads TGTGCCAGCAGTAACCCGGACTTGCGGGAAGCTTTCTTT. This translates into CASSNPDLREAFF.

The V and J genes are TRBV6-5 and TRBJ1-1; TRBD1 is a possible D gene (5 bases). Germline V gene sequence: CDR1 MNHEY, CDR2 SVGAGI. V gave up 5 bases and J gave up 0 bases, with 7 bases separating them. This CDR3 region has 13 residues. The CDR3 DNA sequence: TGTGCCAGCAGTCGACAGATGAACACTGAAGCTTTCTTT. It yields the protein CASSRQMNTEAFF.

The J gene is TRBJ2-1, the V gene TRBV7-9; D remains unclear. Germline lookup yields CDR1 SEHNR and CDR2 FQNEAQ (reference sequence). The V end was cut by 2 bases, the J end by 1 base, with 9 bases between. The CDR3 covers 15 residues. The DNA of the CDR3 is TGTGCCAGCAGCTTACGGTGGGATTCCTACAATGAGCAGTTCTTC. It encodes CASSLRWDSYNEQFF.

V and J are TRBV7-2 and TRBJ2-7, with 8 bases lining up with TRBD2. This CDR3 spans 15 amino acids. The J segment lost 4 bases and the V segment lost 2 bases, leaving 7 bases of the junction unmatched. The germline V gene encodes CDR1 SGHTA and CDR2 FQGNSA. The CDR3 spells CASSLSVGGAYEQYF. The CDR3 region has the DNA TGTGCCAGCAGCTTAAGCGTCGGGGGGGCTTACGAGCAGTACTTC.

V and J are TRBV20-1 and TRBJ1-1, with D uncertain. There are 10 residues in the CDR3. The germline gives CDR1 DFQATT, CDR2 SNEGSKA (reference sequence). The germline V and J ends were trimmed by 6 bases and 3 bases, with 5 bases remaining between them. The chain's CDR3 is CSANYTEAFF. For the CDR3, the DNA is TGCAGTGCGAACTACACTGAAGCTTTCTTT.

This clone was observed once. The CDR3 loop is CASSQASGGALTDTQYF. The CDR3 nucleotides read TGCGCCAGCAGCCAAGCTAGCGGGGGGGCCTTGACAGATACGCAGTATTTT. The chain links TRBV4-1 to TRBJ2-3; the match to TRBD2 covers 12 bases. The germline V gene has CDR1 MGHRA and CDR2 YSYEKL. With V trimmed by 1 base and J by 3 bases, 5 bases remained unmatched. There are 17 residues in the CDR3.

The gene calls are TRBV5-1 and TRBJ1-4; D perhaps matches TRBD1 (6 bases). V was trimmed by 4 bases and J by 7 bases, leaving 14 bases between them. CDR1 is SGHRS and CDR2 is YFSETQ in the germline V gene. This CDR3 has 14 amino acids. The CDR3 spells CASSPGDLGEKLFF. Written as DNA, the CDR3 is TGCGCCAGCAGCCCAGGGGACCTAGGTGAAAAACTGTTTTTT. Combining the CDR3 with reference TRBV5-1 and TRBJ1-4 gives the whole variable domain KAGVTQTPRYLIKTRGQQVTLSCSPISGHRSVSWYQQTPGQGLQFLFEYFSETQRNKGNFPGRFSGRQFSNSRSEMNVSTLELGDSALYLCASSPGDLGEKLFFGSGTQLSVL.

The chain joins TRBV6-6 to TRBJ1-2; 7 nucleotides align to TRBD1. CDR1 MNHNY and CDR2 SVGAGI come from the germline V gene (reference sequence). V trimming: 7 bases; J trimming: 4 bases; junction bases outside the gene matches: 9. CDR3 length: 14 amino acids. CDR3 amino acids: CASTPWDSSYGYTF. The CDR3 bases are TGTGCCAGCACCCCCTGGGACAGCTCCTATGGCTACACCTTC.

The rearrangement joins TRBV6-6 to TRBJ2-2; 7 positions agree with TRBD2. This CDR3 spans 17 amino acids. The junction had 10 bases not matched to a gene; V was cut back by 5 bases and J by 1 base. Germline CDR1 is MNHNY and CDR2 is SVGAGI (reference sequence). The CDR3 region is CASSPGTTRENTGELFF. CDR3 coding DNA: TGTGCCAGCAGTCCAGGGACTACCCGTGAGAACACCGGGGAGCTGTTTTTT.

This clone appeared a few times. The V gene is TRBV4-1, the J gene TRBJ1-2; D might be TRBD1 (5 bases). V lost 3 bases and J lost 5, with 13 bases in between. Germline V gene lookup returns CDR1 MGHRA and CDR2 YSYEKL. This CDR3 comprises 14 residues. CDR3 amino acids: CASSHTGGAYGYTF. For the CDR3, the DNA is TGCGCCAGCAGCCACACGGGAGGGGCTTATGGCTACACCTTC.

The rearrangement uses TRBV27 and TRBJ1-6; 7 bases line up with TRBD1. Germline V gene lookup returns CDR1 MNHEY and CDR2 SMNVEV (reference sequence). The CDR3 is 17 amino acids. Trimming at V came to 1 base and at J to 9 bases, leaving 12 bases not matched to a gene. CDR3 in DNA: TGTGCCAGCAGTTTATGGGACAGCCATCCTTTTAGTTCACCCCTCCACTTT. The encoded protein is CASSLWDSHPFSSPLHF.

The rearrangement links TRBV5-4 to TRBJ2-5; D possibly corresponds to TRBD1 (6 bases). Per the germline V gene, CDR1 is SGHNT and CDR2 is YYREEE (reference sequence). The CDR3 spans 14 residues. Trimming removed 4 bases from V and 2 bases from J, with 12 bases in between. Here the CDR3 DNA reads TGTGCCAGCAGCCCTGGTAGGGGGCAAGAGACCCAGTACTTC. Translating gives CASSPGRGQETQYF.

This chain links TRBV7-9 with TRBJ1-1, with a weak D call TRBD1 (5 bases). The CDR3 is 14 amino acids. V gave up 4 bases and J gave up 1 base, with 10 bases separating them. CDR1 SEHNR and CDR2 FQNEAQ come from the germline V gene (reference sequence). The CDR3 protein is CASSSTGGNTEAFF. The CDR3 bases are TGTGCCAGCAGCTCGACGGGGGGGAACACTGAAGCTTTCTTT.

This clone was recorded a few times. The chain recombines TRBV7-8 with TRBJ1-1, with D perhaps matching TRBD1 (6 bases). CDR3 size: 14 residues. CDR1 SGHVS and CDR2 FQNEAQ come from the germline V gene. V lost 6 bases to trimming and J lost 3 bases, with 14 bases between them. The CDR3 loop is CASRRRDTDTEAFF. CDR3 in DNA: TGTGCCAGCAGAAGACGGGACACCGACACTGAAGCTTTCTTT.

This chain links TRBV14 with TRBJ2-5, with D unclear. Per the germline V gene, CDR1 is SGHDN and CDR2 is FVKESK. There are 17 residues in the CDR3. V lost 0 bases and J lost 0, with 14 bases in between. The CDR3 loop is CASSQDVRSSYQETQYF. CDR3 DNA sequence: TGTGCCAGCAGCCAAGATGTCAGGAGTTCGTACCAAGAGACCCAGTACTTC.